Included here is one T cell receptor (beta chain) sequence, with context. This same CDR3 is encoded by further DNA sequences in the sample. These data are taken from a study of shared clonotypes between healthy human individuals. Generated by immunoSEQ multiplex PCR, the TCRdb table keeps only in-frame clones and is missing some. The sample records about 2 million clones, about 95% being singletons. The naive CD8 fraction comprised CD45RO-negative cells positively selected for CCR7 and excluded terminally differentiated effector memory CD45RA+ cells. The receptor comes from a young man in good health. The sample consisted of naive CD8+ T cells sorted from blood.

Written as DNA, the CDR3 is TGTGCCAGCAGCGTAGGCGGGGGAGGCTACGAGCAGTACTTC. As protein: CASSVGGGGYEQYF. The chain recombines TRBV9 with TRBJ2-7, with 7 bases identical to TRBD2. The CDR3 has 14 amino acids. V shed 0 bases and J 3 bases; nucleotides not matched to a gene: 3. Germline V gene data show CDR1 as SGDLS and CDR2 as YYNGEE. Full variable domain (remainder filled in from reference TRBV9 and TRBJ2-7): DSGVTQTPKHLITATGQRVTLRCSPRSGDLSVYWYQQSLDQGLQFLIQYYNGEERAKGNILERFSAQQFPDLHSELNLSSLELGDSALYFCASSVGGGGYEQYFGPGTRLTVT.